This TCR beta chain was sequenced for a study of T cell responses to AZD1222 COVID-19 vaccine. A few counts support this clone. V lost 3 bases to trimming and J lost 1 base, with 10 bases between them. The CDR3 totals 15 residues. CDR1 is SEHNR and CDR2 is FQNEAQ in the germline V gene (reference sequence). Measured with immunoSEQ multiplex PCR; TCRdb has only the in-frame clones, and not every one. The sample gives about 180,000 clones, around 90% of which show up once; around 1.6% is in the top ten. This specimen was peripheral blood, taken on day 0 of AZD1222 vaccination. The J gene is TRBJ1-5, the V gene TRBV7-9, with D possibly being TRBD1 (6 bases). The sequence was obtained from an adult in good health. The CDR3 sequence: CASSFGTTSNQPQHF. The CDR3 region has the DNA TGTGCCAGCAGCTTCGGGACAACGAGCAATCAGCCCCAGCATTTT. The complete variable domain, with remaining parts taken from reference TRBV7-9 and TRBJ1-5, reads DTGVSQNPRHKITKRGQNVTFRCDPISEHNRLYWYRQTLGQGPEFLTYFQNEAQLEKSRLLSDRFSAERPKGSFSTLEIQRTEQGDSAMYLCASSFGTTSNQPQHFGDGTRLSIL.